The 3 T cell receptor beta chains in this list originate from one sample, sequenced in a study of Graves' ophthalmopathy and Graves' hyperthyroidism. Scientists amplified the TCR beta CDR3 regions from RNA transcripts. RT-PCR in the first round used HTBI primers; a second-round multiplex PCR followed. A single record per CDR3 protein comes from TCRdb applying MiXCR to the multiplex PCR reads. Of a few hundred thousand distinct CDR3 sequences in the sample, around 20% are singletons; the top ten hold roughly 3%. The sequencing sample was made of peripheral blood. Receptors were obtained from a woman aged 18-29 years with stable Graves' hyperthyroidism.

This clonotype has at least ten counts. This chain joins TRBV2 and TRBJ2-2; D remains ambiguous. This CDR3 region has 13 residues. Trimming took off 6 bases at V and 1 base at J, with 6 bases between the two ends. Germline V CDR1 and CDR2: SNHLY, FYNNEI. The CDR3 DNA follows: TGTGCCAGCAGCGCAGAGAACACCGGGGAGCTGTTTTTT. This gives the protein CASSAENTGELFF.

This clonotype was recorded many times. The rearrangement joins TRBV2 to TRBJ2-5; D is possibly TRBD1 (6 bases). Germline V gene sequence: CDR1 SNHLY, CDR2 FYNNEI. The CDR3 sequence is 13 residues long. Trimming pared 1 base from V and 5 bases from J, leaving 8 bases between. This CDR3 reads CASSEGGRETQYF. The CDR3, as DNA: TGTGCCAGCAGTGAAGGGGGGCGGGAGACCCAGTACTTC.

There are a few counts of this clonotype. J is TRBJ2-2 and V is TRBV27; possibly TRBD1 for D (6 bases). Germline assignment: CDR1 MNHEY and CDR2 SMNVEV (reference sequence). V lost 5 bases to trimming and J lost 1 base, with 11 bases between them. The CDR3 extends over 15 amino acids. The CDR3 spells CASSRAGVNTGELFF. CDR3 DNA sequence: TGTGCCAGCAGTCGGGCAGGGGTGAACACCGGGGAGCTGTTTTTT.